These 5 T cell receptor beta chains were all obtained from the same sample, sequenced in a study of OX40 agonist ivuxolimab in advanced cancers. Clones were sequenced by immunoSEQ multiplex PCR, and TCRdb holds only the in-frame ones, with some missing. The sample lists tens of thousands of clones, 75% to 95% occurring once. This specimen was CD4+ or CD8+ T cells sorted from blood, taken in a trial of the OX40 agonist ivuxolimab. The receptors shown here come from an adult with an advanced solid tumor such as melanoma, head and neck, liver or kidney cancer.

The chain joins TRBV7-2 to TRBJ2-3; D uncertain. CDR1 is SGHTA and CDR2 is FQGNSA in the germline V gene. The CDR3 totals 15 residues. The V end lost 6 bases, the J end lost 2 bases, and 15 bases lay between the germline ends. In nucleotides, the CDR3 is TGTGCCAGCAGTTTTAGGTTCTTTCCCACAGATACGCAGTATTTT. It is translated as CASSFRFFPTDTQYF.

The V and J genes are TRBV19 and TRBJ2-4, with 7 bases fitting TRBD2. Looked up from germline, CDR1 is LNHDA and CDR2 is SQIVND (reference sequence). CDR3 length equals 16 residues. V was pared by 4 bases and J by 3 bases, with 9 bases of the junction left unmatched. The CDR3 bases are TGTGCCAGTAGTAATCGCGGGAGACGGGACAAAAACATTCAGTACTTC. Its translation is CASSNRGRRDKNIQYF.

The J gene is TRBJ2-3, the V gene TRBV28; weak D call: TRBD2 (6 bases). V lost 3 bases, J lost 8 bases, and 18 bases lay in between. Germline values: CDR1 MDHEN, CDR2 SYDVKM. The CDR3 has 15 amino acids. This CDR3 is CASSFSVGGVGTQYF. CDR3 sequence (DNA): TGTGCCAGCAGTTTCTCGGTGGGAGGAGTGGGTACGCAGTATTTT.

V usage is TRBV18 and J usage is TRBJ1-1; no reliable D call. The CDR3 covers 12 residues. CDR1 and CDR2 from the germline V gene are KGHSH and LQKENI. Trimming left V 2 bases short and J 4 bases short, with 5 bases between. CDR3 residues: CASSPGVTEAFF. CDR3 sequence (DNA): TGTGCCAGCTCACCAGGGGTCACTGAAGCTTTCTTT.

CDR3 sequence: CASRQGLSGNTIYF. DNA of the CDR3: TGTGCCAGCCGACAGGGGCTCTCTGGAAACACCATATATTTT. The V and J genes are TRBV2 and TRBJ1-3; 8 bases are shared with TRBD1. The V gene end was trimmed by 8 bases and the J gene end by 0 bases; junction bases not matched to a gene: 3. Germline V lookup: CDR1 SNHLY, CDR2 FYNNEI. The CDR3 covers 14 residues. Full variable domain (missing parts from reference TRBV2 and TRBJ1-3): EPEVTQTPSHQVTQMGQEVILRCVPISNHLYFYWYRQILGQKVEFLVSFYNNEISEKSEIFDDQFSVERPDGSNFTLKIRSTKLEDSAMYFCASRQGLSGNTIYFGEGSWLTVV.